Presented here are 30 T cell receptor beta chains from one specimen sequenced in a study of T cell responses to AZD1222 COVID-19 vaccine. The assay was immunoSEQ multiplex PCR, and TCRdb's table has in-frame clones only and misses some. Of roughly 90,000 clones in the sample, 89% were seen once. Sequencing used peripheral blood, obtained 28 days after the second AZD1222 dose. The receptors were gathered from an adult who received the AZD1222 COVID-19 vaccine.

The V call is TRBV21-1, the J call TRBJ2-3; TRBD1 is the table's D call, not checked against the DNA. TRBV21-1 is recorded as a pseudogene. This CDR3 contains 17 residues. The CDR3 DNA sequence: TGTGCCAGCAGCTCCCGGGACAGATCCTTCATCACAGATACGCAGTATTTT. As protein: CASSSRDRSFITDTQYF.

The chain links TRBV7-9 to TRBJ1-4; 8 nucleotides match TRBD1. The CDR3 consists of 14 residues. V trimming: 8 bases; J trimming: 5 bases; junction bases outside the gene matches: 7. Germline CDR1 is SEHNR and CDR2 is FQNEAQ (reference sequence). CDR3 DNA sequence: TGTGCCAGCTATGGCGGGACAGGCAATGAAAAACTGTTTTTT. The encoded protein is CASYGGTGNEKLFF.

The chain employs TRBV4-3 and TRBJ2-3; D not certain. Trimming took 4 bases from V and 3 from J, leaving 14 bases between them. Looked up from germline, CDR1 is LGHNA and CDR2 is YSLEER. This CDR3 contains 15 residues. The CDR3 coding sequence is TGCGCCAGCAGCCCAAGCTTGTTGGGGACAGATACGCAGTATTTT. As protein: CASSPSLLGTDTQYF.

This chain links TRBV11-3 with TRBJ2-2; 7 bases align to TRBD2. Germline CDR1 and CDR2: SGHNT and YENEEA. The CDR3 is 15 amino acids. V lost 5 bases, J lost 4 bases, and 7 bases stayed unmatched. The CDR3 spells CASSRDYLTTGELFF. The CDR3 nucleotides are TGTGCCAGCAGCCGGGACTACTTAACCACCGGGGAGCTGTTTTTT.

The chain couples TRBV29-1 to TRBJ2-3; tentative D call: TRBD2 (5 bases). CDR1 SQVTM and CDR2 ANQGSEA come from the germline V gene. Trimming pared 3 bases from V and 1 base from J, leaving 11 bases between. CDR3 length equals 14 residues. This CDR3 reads CSVERRGGTDTQYF. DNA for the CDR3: TGCAGCGTTGAGCGCCGGGGAGGCACAGATACGCAGTATTTT.

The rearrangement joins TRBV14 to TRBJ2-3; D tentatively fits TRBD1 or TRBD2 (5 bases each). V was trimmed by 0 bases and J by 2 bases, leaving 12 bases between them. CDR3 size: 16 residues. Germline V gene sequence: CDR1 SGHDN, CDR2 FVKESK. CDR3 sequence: CASSQDIWDHTDTQYF. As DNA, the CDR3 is TGTGCCAGCAGCCAAGATATTTGGGACCACACAGATACGCAGTATTTT. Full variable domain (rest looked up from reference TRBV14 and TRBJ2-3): EAGVTQFPSHSVIEKGQTVTLRCDPISGHDNLYWYRRVMGKEIKFLLHFVKESKQDESGMPNNRFLAERTGGTYSTLKVQPAELEDSGVYFCASSQDIWDHTDTQYFGPGTRLTVL.

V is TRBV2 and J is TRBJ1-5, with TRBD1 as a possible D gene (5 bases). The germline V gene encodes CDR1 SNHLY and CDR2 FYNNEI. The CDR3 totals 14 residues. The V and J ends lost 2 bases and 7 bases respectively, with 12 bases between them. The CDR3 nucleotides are TGTGCCAGCAGTGAACGACAGAGGGGACAGCCCCAGCATTTT. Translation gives CASSERQRGQPQHF.

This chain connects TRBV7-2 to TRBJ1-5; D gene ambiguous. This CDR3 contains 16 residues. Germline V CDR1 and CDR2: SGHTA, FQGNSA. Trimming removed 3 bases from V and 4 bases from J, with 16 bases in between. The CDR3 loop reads CASSLGDYSRNQPQHF. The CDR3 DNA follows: TGTGCCAGCAGCTTGGGAGACTATAGCCGAAATCAGCCCCAGCATTTT. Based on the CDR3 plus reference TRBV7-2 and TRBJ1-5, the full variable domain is GAGVSQSPSNKVTEKGKDVELRCDPISGHTALYWYRQSLGQGLEFLIYFQGNSAPDKSGLPSDRFSAERTGGSVSTLTIQRTQQEDSAVYLCASSLGDYSRNQPQHFGDGTRLSIL.

Here the CDR3 reads CASSTPQLYQETQYF. CDR3 nucleotides: TGTGCCAGCAGTACGCCTCAGTTATACCAAGAGACCCAGTACTTC. V gene TRBV25-1 combines with J gene TRBJ2-5; D unresolved. The CDR3 totals 15 residues. Germline-derived CDR1 and CDR2 are MGHDK and SYGVNS. Trimming removed 5 bases at V and 0 bases at J, with 13 bases between.

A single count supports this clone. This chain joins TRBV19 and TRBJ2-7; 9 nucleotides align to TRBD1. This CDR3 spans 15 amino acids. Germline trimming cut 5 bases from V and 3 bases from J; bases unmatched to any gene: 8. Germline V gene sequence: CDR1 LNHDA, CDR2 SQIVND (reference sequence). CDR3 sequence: CASSPGTGNIYEQYF. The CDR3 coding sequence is TGTGCCAGTAGTCCCGGGACAGGGAACATCTACGAGCAGTACTTC.

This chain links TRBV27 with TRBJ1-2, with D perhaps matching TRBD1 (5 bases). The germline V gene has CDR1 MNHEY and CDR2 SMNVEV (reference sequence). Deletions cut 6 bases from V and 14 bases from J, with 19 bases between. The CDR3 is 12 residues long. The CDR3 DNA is TGTGCCAGCAGCCAATCCCCTTCAGGGATGACCTTC. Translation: CASSQSPSGMTF.

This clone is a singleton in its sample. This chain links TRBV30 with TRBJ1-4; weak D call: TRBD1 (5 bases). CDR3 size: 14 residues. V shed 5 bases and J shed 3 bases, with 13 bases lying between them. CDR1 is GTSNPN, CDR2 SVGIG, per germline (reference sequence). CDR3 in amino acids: CAWGAGLANEKLFF. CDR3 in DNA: TGTGCCTGGGGAGCAGGGTTGGCTAATGAAAAACTGTTTTTT.

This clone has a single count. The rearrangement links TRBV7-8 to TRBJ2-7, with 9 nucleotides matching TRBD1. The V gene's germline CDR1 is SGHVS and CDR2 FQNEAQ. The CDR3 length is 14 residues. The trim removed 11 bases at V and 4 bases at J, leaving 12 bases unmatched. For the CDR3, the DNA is TGTGCCTGTGCGCGGGGACAGGGTTTTTACGAGCAGTACGTC. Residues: CACARGQGFYEQYV.

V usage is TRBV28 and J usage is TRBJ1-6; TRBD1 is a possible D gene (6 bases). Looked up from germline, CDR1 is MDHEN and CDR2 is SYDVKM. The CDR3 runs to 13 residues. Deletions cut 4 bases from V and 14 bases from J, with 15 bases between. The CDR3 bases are TGTGCCAGCAGTTCAGGGGCGCCTCCATCCCTCCACTTT. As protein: CASSSGAPPSLHF.

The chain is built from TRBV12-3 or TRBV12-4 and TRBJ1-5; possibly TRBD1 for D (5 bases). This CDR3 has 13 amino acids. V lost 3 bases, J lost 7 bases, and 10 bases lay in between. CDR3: CASSLGGYQPQHF. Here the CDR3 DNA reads TGTGCCAGCAGTTTGGGGGGGTACCAGCCCCAGCATTTT.

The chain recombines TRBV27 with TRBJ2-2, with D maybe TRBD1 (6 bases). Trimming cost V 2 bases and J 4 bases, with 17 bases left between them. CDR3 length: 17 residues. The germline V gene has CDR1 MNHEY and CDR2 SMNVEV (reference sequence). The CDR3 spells CASSLGARTAVTGELFF. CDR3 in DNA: TGTGCCAGCAGTTTAGGAGCTCGGACAGCAGTCACCGGGGAGCTGTTTTTT.

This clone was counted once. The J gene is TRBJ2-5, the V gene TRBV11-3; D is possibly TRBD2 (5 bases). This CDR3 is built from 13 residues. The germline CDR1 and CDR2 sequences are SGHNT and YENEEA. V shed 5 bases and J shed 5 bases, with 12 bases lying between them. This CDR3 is CASSTPPGETQYF. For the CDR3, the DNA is TGTGCCAGCAGCACCCCTCCGGGGGAGACCCAGTACTTC.

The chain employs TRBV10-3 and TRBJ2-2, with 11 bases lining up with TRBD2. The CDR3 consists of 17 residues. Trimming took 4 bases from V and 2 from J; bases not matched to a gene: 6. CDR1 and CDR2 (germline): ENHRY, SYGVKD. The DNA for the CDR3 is TGTGCCATCAGTGCCTACCTAGCGGGGGGTAACACCGGGGAGCTGTTTTTT. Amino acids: CAISAYLAGGNTGELFF.

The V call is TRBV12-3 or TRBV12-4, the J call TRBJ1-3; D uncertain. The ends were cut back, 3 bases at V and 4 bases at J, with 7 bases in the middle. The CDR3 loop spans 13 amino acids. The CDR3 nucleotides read TGTGCCAGCAGTTTCGTTCCGGGAAACACCATATATTTT. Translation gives CASSFVPGNTIYF.

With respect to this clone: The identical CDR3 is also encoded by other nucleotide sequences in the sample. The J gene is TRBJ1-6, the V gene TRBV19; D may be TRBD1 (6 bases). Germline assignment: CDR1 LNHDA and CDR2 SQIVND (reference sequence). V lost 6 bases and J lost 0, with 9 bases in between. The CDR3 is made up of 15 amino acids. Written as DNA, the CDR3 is TGTGCCAGTAGACAGGGAAGCTCCTATAATTCACCCCTCCACTTT. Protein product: CASRQGSSYNSPLHF.

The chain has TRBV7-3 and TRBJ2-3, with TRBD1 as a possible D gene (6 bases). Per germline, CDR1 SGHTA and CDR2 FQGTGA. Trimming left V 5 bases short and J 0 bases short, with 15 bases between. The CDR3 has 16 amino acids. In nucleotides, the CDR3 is TGTGCCAGCAGCCCGACAGGATGGTCTAGCACAGATACGCAGTATTTT. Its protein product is CASSPTGWSSTDTQYF.

The CDR3 spells CASSKRWESYNSPLHF. In DNA form, the CDR3 reads TGTGCCAGTAGTAAGAGATGGGAATCCTATAATTCACCCCTCCACTTT. J is TRBJ1-6 and V is TRBV19; D unresolved. In germline, CDR1 is LNHDA, CDR2 SQIVND (reference sequence). Trimming took off 4 bases at V and 1 base at J, with 11 bases between the two ends. The CDR3 extends over 16 amino acids. Full variable domain (remainder filled in from reference TRBV19 and TRBJ1-6): DGGITQSPKYLFRKEGQNVTLSCEQNLNHDAMYWYRQDPGQGLRLIYYSQIVNDFQKGDIAEGYSVSREKKESFPLTVTSAQKNPTAFYLCASSKRWESYNSPLHFGNGTRLTVT.

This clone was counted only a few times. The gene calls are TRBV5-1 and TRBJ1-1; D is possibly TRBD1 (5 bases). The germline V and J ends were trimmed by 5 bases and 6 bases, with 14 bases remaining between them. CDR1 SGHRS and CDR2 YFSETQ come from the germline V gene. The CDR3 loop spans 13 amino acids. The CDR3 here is CASRGQGSPEAFF. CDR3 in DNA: TGCGCCAGCAGGGGTCAGGGAAGTCCTGAAGCTTTCTTT.

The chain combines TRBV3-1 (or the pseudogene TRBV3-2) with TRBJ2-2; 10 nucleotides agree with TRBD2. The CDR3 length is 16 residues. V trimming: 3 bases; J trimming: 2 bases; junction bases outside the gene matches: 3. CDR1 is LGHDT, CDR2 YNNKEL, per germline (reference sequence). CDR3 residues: CASSQTSGLNTGELFF. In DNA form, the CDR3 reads TGTGCCAGCAGCCAGACTAGCGGGCTAAACACCGGGGAGCTGTTTTTT.

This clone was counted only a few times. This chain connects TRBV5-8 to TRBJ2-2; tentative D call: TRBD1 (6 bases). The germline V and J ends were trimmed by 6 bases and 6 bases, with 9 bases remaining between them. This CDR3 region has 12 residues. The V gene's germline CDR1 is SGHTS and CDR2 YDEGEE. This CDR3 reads CASNRDPGELFF. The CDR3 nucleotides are TGTGCCAGCAACAGGGATCCCGGGGAGCTGTTTTTT. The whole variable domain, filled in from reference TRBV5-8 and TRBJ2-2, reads EAGVTQSPTHLIKTRGQQATLRCSPISGHTSVYWYQQALGLGLQFLLWYDEGEERNRGNFPPRFSGRQFPNYSSELNVNALELEDSALYLCASNRDPGELFFGEGSRLTVL.

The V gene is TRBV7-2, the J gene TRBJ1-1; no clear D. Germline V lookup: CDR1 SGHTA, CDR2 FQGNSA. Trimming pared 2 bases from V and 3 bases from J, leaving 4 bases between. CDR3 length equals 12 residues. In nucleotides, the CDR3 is TGTGCCAGCAGCTTACGGGACACTGAAGCTTTCTTT. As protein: CASSLRDTEAFF.

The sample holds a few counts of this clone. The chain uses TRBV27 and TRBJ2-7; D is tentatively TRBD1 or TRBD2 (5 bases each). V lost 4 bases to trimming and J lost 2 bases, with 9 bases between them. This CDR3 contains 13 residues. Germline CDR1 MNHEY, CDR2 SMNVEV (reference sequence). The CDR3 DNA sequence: TGTGCCAGCAGTTATGGGGGAACCTACGAGCAGTACTTC. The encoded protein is CASSYGGTYEQYF.

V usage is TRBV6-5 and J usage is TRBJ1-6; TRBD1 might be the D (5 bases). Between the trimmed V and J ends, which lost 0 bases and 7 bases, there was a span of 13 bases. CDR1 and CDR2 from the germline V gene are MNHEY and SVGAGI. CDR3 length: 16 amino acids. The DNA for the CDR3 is TGTGCCAGCAGTTACTCGTTGTTGACAGAAAATTCACCCCTCCACTTT. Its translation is CASSYSLLTENSPLHF.

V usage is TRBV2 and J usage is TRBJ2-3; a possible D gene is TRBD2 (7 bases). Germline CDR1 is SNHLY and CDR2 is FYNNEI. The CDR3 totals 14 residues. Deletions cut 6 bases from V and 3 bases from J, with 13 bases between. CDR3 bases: TGTGCCAGCAGGGGGGGGGCCGGTACAGATACGCAGTATTTT. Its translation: CASRGGAGTDTQYF.

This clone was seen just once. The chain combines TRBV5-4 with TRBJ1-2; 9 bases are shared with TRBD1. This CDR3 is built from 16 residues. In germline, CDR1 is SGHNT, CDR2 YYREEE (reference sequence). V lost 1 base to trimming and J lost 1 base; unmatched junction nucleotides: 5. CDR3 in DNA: TGTGCCAGCAGCTTGAGGACAGGGGATAATAACTATGGCTACACCTTC. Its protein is CASSLRTGDNNYGYTF.